A single sample gave rise to the 6 T cell receptor beta chains below, sequenced in a study of identical twins. TCRdb ran MiXCR on the 5' RACE reads and lists one entry per CDR3 protein. The sample has some 560,000 distinct CDR3 sequences; more than 9% are singletons. These data were likewise used in another study, on yellow fever vaccine responses in identical twins.

The sample taken for sequencing was PBMCs. The receptors come from a woman younger than 30 in good health.

The rearrangement links TRBV7-2 to TRBJ2-4, with 8 nucleotides matching TRBD1. Germline V lookup: CDR1 SGHTA, CDR2 FQGNSA. V lost 0 bases, J lost 3 bases, and 4 bases stayed unmatched. This CDR3 contains 16 residues. Here the CDR3 reads CASSLAGTGVKNIQYF. In DNA, the CDR3 is TGTGCCAGCAGCTTAGCCGGGACAGGAGTCAAAAACATTCAGTACTTC. Based on the CDR3 plus reference TRBV7-2 and TRBJ2-4, the full variable domain is GAGVSQSPSNKVTEKGKDVELRCDPISGHTALYWYRQSLGQGLEFLIYFQGNSAPDKSGLPSDRFSAERTGGSVSTLTIQRTQQEDSAVYLCASSLAGTGVKNIQYFGAGTRLSVL.

This clonotype has at least ten counts. The chain links TRBV5-6 to TRBJ1-6; possibly TRBD1 for D (5 bases). Trimming left V 0 bases short and J 8 bases short, with 12 bases between. The CDR3 is made up of 15 amino acids. Germline V gives CDR1 SGHDT, CDR2 YYEEEE. CDR3 sequence: CASSLGVSRDSPLHF. CDR3 coding DNA: TGTGCCAGCAGCTTGGGGGTCTCCAGGGATTCACCCCTCCACTTT.

The chain links TRBV6-5 to TRBJ2-7, with 7 bases that match TRBD1. This CDR3 comprises 15 residues. Per the germline V gene, CDR1 is MNHEY and CDR2 is SVGAGI. After removal of 2 bases from V and 4 bases from J, the junction contained 8 bases not matched to a gene. CDR3 sequence reads: CASSYVRDSQYEQYF. CDR3 DNA sequence: TGTGCCAGCAGTTACGTCCGGGACAGTCAGTACGAGCAGTACTTC.

This clonotype was counted many times. The chain recombines TRBV7-6 with TRBJ2-1; 8 positions agree with TRBD1. Germline V gives CDR1 SGHVS, CDR2 FNYEAQ. There are 13 residues in the CDR3. After removal of 3 bases from V and 8 bases from J, the junction contained 3 bases not matched to a gene. The DNA for the CDR3 is TGTGCCAGCAGCTTTAACAGGGGGGATGAGCAGTTCTTC. As protein: CASSFNRGDEQFF.

This clonotype was counted only a few times. The chain combines TRBV29-1 with TRBJ1-2, with a tentative D call TRBD1 (5 bases). The germline CDR1 and CDR2 sequences are SQVTM and ANQGSEA. This CDR3 has 14 residues. V dropped 0 bases and J dropped 4 bases, with 12 bases sitting between them. The CDR3 bases are TGCAGCGTTGAAGATCGGGGCACTGGCTATGGCTACACCTTC. This sequence encodes CSVEDRGTGYGYTF.

This clonotype was seen only a few times. The CDR3 DNA follows: TGCGCCAGCAGCCGTCACGCTAGGGCTAGCGGGGGGGGCACAGATACGCAGTATTTT. Its translation is CASSRHARASGGGTDTQYF. The chain is built from TRBV4-1 and TRBJ2-3; 12 bases align to TRBD2. The V segment lost 4 bases and the J segment 1 base; nucleotides outside the gene matches: 12. The germline V gene has CDR1 MGHRA and CDR2 YSYEKL. This CDR3 contains 19 residues.